A single sample is the source of the 31 T cell receptor beta chains below, sequenced in a study of glioma-infiltrating T cells. Amplification of TCR alpha and beta CDR3 regions from RNA used iRepertoire nested multiplex PCR. One entry per CDR3 protein, called by TCRdb with MiXCR from the multiplex PCR reads. The sample yields some 130,000 distinct CDR3 sequences, approximately 26% seen once. Sequencing input: glioma tissue, nonneoplastic brain tissue, or PBMCs (not recorded which). These TCRs come from a human donor with low-grade glioma or glioblastoma, undergoing nonglioma brain surgery, or in good health (not recorded which).

The V gene is TRBV4-1, the J gene TRBJ2-5; 7 bases map to TRBD1. V dropped 1 base and J dropped 9; count of bases not matched to a gene: 11. CDR3 length: 15 residues. Germline CDR1 is MGHRA and CDR2 is YSYEKL. The CDR3 spells CASSQAEQGPYSQYF. The DNA of the CDR3 is TGCGCCAGCAGCCAAGCCGAACAGGGGCCCTACTCCCAGTACTTC.

This clonotype appeared many times. V is TRBV28 and J is TRBJ1-1; no clear D. CDR3 length: 13 amino acids. The V gene's germline CDR1 is MDHEN and CDR2 SYDVKM. The V end was cut by 7 bases, the J end by 2 bases, with 11 bases between. CDR3 loop: CASTIGVNTEAFF. CDR3 DNA: TGTGCCAGCACTATCGGCGTCAACACTGAAGCTTTCTTT.

This clonotype is labeled as medium-sized (0.01 to 0.1%). J is TRBJ2-5 and V is TRBV27; D gene uncertain. Germline lookup yields CDR1 MNHEY and CDR2 SMNVEV (reference sequence). The length of the CDR3 is 16 residues. With 5 bases removed from V and 4 bases from J, the gap between germline ends came to 20 bases. The CDR3, as DNA: TGTGCCAGCAGTCCGATCGGACGTGATTTCTTAGAGACCCAGTACTTC. Protein: CASSPIGRDFLETQYF.

This clonotype was recorded a few times. The chain joins TRBV4-1 to TRBJ2-7; D call uncertain. Germline V CDR1 and CDR2: MGHRA, YSYEKL. This CDR3 is built from 16 residues. V lost 0 bases to trimming and J lost 4 bases, with 16 bases between them. The CDR3 DNA sequence: TGCGCCAGCAGCCAAGATCTGGCCGTTCTCGGGTACGAGCAGTACGTC. Amino acids: CASSQDLAVLGYEQYV.

In this sample, this clonotype turned up a few times. The V and J genes are TRBV7-2 and TRBJ1-3; no clear D. The CDR3 loop spans 16 amino acids. CDR1 is SGHTA, CDR2 FQGNSA, per germline. V lost 1 base and J 0 bases, leaving 10 bases between the germline ends. CDR3 sequence reads: CASSLVYLSSGNTIYF. CDR3 nucleotide sequence: TGTGCCAGCAGCTTAGTTTACTTGAGCTCTGGAAACACCATATATTTT.

The chain recombines TRBV27 with TRBJ2-3, with TRBD1 matching 9 bases. The V gene end was trimmed by 5 bases and the J gene end by 3 bases; junction bases not matched to a gene: 9. CDR1 and CDR2 from the germline V gene are MNHEY and SMNVEV (reference sequence). The CDR3 length is 16 residues. The CDR3 DNA sequence: TGTGCCAGCAGTGATTATGACAGGGGGGCGACAGATACGCAGTATTTT. Its translation is CASSDYDRGATDTQYF.

This clonotype was counted many times. J is TRBJ2-7 and V is TRBV27; D gene ambiguous. Germline V lookup: CDR1 MNHEY, CDR2 SMNVEV (reference sequence). V lost 5 bases to trimming and J lost 9 bases, with 17 bases between them. CDR3 length: 13 amino acids. CDR3 in amino acids: CASSNGPYEAQYV. In nucleotides, the CDR3 is TGTGCCAGCAGTAACGGTCCGTACGAGGCGCAGTACGTC.

This chain links TRBV29-1 with TRBJ2-5; D call uncertain. Germline loops: CDR1 SQVTM, CDR2 ANQGSEA. CDR3 size: 14 residues. Trimming cost V 0 bases and J 6 bases, with 14 bases left between them. CDR3 bases: TGCAGCGTTGAAGATCAAGGTCTAGATAAGACCCAGTACTTC. This gives the protein CSVEDQGLDKTQYF.

CDR3 sequence (DNA): TGCAGCGTACGGACAGGGACATCCACAGATACGCAGTATTTT. Protein: CSVRTGTSTDTQYF. The chain uses TRBV29-1 and TRBJ2-3; TRBD1 aligns across 8 bases. CDR3 length: 14 residues. Germline CDR1 is SQVTM and CDR2 is ANQGSEA. Trimming took 6 bases from V and 2 from J; bases not matched to a gene: 7.

A word on this clonotype: Mismatch with germline at one junction end may stem from a read error. The genes are TRBV3-1 and TRBJ2-3, with D unclear. CDR3 length: 13 amino acids. Germline V gene lookup returns CDR1 LGHDT and CDR2 YNNKEL (reference sequence). The CDR3 DNA reads as TGTGCCAGCAACCAAGTTCGTGCGGATACGCAGTATTTT. It is translated as CASNQVRADTQYF.

The chain joins TRBV15 to TRBJ2-5; 9 nucleotides agree with TRBD1. This CDR3 spans 17 amino acids. Germline CDR1 is LNHNV and CDR2 is YYDKDF (reference sequence). With 4 bases clipped from V and 1 base from J, the junction kept 10 bases outside the gene matches. CDR3 region: CATSTQTGTGSQETQYF. CDR3 nucleotide sequence: TGTGCCACCAGCACCCAAACCGGGACAGGGTCCCAAGAGACCCAGTACTTC.

This clonotype was detected only a few times. This chain uses TRBV6-1 with TRBJ1-3, with D unresolved. CDR3 length: 15 amino acids. The V gene lost 5 bases and the J gene lost 0 bases, with 11 bases spanning the gap. From germline, CDR1 is MNHNS and CDR2 SASEGT. This CDR3 is CASSPTPTSGNTIYF. CDR3 nucleotides: TGTGCCAGCAGTCCCACCCCTACCTCTGGAAACACCATATATTTT.

This clonotype was observed many times. The chain has TRBV15 and TRBJ1-1; TRBD1 might be the D (5 bases). The CDR3 totals 16 residues. Deletions cut 2 bases from V and 2 bases from J, with 15 bases between. Germline V CDR1 and CDR2: LNHNV, YYDKDF (reference sequence). CDR3 bases: TGTGCCACCAGCAGAACCCGGGCGGGGACCAACACTGAAGCTTTCTTT. Residues: CATSRTRAGTNTEAFF.

The chain combines TRBV29-1 with TRBJ2-7, with D maybe TRBD1 (5 bases). The germline gives CDR1 SQVTM, CDR2 ANQGSEA. This CDR3 region has 13 residues. The ends were cut back, 7 bases at V and 4 bases at J, with 17 bases in the middle. In DNA, the CDR3 is TGCAGCGGGGGCAGGCACAATGCTTACGAGCAGTACGTC. Translation gives CSGGRHNAYEQYV.

This clonotype turned up a few times. A read error may be the cause here, since a much bigger clone is one base away. The chain carries TRBV27 and TRBJ1-1; D gene unclear. Per germline, CDR1 MNHEY and CDR2 SMNVEV (reference sequence). The CDR3 is made up of 15 amino acids. CDR3: CASSFRPGRSTEALF. As DNA, the CDR3 is TGTGCCAGCAGTTTTAGACCTGGAAGATCTACTGAAGCTCTCTTT.

J is TRBJ1-1 and V is TRBV11-2; a possible D gene is TRBD1 (5 bases). Germline V gene lookup returns CDR1 SGHAT and CDR2 FQNNGV. The CDR3 covers 18 residues. V shed 0 bases and J shed 0 bases, with 17 bases lying between them. DNA for the CDR3: TGTGCCAGCAGCTTAGATTTGGGGGAGAAGAGGGTGAACACTGAAGCTTTCTTT. Translated: CASSLDLGEKRVNTEAFF.

In this sample, this clonotype turned up many times. This rearrangement joins TRBV5-4 to TRBJ1-5; no firm D call. Between the trimmed V and J ends, which lost 2 bases and 4 bases, there was a span of 7 bases. Germline assignment: CDR1 SGHNT and CDR2 YYREEE (reference sequence). There are 13 residues in the CDR3. Here the CDR3 DNA reads TGTGCCAGCAGCTTCGGCAGAAATCAGCCCCAGCATTTT. It yields the protein CASSFGRNQPQHF.

This clonotype was seen ten or more times. This sequence joins TRBV6-1 and TRBJ2-3; TRBD2 matches 7 bases. The CDR3 is made up of 17 amino acids. Germline V lookup: CDR1 MNHNS, CDR2 SASEGT. The V segment lost 5 bases and the J segment 0 bases; nucleotides outside the gene matches: 11. CDR3 in DNA: TGTGCCAGCAGTTGGCAGCGGGATAAACCTAGCACAGATACGCAGTATTTT. Residues: CASSWQRDKPSTDTQYF.

The chain carries TRBV2 and TRBJ2-2, with D perhaps TRBD2 (5 bases). Germline CDR1 reads SNHLY; CDR2 reads FYNNEI. The V gene lost 2 bases and the J gene lost 3 bases, with 13 bases spanning the gap. The CDR3 is 16 amino acids. The CDR3 is CASSEFLGSYTGELFF. The CDR3 DNA reads as TGTGCCAGCAGTGAATTTCTGGGGAGCTACACCGGGGAGCTGTTTTTT.

V is TRBV19 and J is TRBJ1-6, with 8 bases matching TRBD1. With V trimmed by 5 bases and J by 10 bases, 10 bases remained unmatched. The germline gives CDR1 LNHDA, CDR2 SQIVND (reference sequence). This CDR3 is 15 amino acids long. The CDR3 region is CASSRGQGIGSPLHF. In DNA, the CDR3 is TGTGCCAGTAGTCGAGGACAGGGTATAGGCTCACCCCTCCACTTT.

This clonotype was counted between two and nine times. The rearrangement links TRBV6-1 to TRBJ2-2; D gene uncertain. V gave up 11 bases and J gave up 9 bases, with 10 bases separating them. Germline V gene data show CDR1 as MNHNS and CDR2 as SASEGT. The CDR3 has 10 amino acids. The CDR3 region has the DNA TGTGCCGCCCGATCCAGGGAGCTGTTTTTT. Protein sequence: CAARSRELFF.

This chain uses TRBV2 with TRBJ2-3; 8 bases map to TRBD2. Trimming took 6 bases from V and 5 from J; bases not matched to a gene: 10. The CDR3 spans 15 residues. Germline V gives CDR1 SNHLY, CDR2 FYNNEI. The CDR3 DNA reads as TGTGCCAGCAGGGCACTAGCGGCCGTGGGAGATACGCAGTATTTT. Residues: CASRALAAVGDTQYF.

This clonotype was recorded once. A much larger clone differs by one base, so this may be a read error. The rearrangement joins TRBV7-2 to TRBJ2-5; the match to TRBD2 covers 14 bases. Germline CDR1 is SGHTA and CDR2 is FQGNSA. There are 16 residues in the CDR3. The CDR3 DNA is TGTGCCAGCAGCTCCGGACTAGCGGGGGGACAAGAGACCCGGTACTTC. It encodes CASSSGLAGGQETRYF. Filled out from reference TRBV7-2 and TRBJ2-5, the complete variable domain reads GAGVSQSPSNKVTEKGKDVELRCDPISGHTALYWYRQSLGQGLEFLIYFQGNSAPDKSGLPSDRFSAERTGGSVSTLTIQRTQQEDSAVYLCASSSGLAGGQETRYFGPGTRLLVL.

The V gene is TRBV6-6, the J gene TRBJ2-7, with D possibly TRBD2 on 7 matching bases. V lost 7 bases, J lost 2 bases, and 27 bases lay in between. This CDR3 region has 18 residues. Germline loops: CDR1 MNHNY, CDR2 SVGAGI (reference sequence). The CDR3 nucleotides read TGTGCCAGCATTGGACTCGCCGGGCGGGGGCCCCTGACCTACGAGCAGTACGTC. Translating it yields CASIGLAGRGPLTYEQYV.

This clonotype was seen ten or more times. The chain joins TRBV28 to TRBJ2-3, with D unclear. The CDR3 is 11 amino acids. Trimming removed 7 bases from V and 5 bases from J, with 7 bases in between. Germline CDR1 MDHEN, CDR2 SYDVKM. The CDR3 here is CASKRLDTQYF. The CDR3 coding sequence is TGTGCCAGCAAGAGGTTAGATACGCAGTATTTT.

This chain connects TRBV2 to TRBJ2-3; 14 bases are shared with TRBD2. Germline V gene lookup returns CDR1 SNHLY and CDR2 FYNNEI. V was clipped by 6 bases and J by 4 bases; unmatched bases: 0. The length of the CDR3 is 14 residues. CDR3 nucleotides: TGTGCCAGCAGGGGACTAGCGGGGGCAGATACGCAGTATTTT. This codes for CASRGLAGADTQYF.

The J gene is TRBJ2-3, the V gene TRBV7-9, with D possibly being TRBD2 (6 bases). The CDR3 consists of 16 residues. Trimming cost V 3 bases and J 0 bases, with 13 bases left between them. Looked up from germline, CDR1 is SEHNR and CDR2 is FQNEAQ (reference sequence). The CDR3 sequence: CASSFRVAESTDTQYF. CDR3 nucleotides: TGTGCCAGCAGCTTTAGGGTAGCGGAGAGCACAGATACGCAGTATTTT.

This clonotype was detected a few times. V gene TRBV24-1 combines with J gene TRBJ2-1; 9 bases align to TRBD1. V trimming: 3 bases; J trimming: 9 bases; junction bases outside the gene matches: 14. CDR1 and CDR2 from the germline V gene are KGHDR and SFDVKD. The CDR3 has 17 amino acids. This CDR3 is CATSDPRRGTGSSEQFF. Written as DNA, the CDR3 is TGTGCCACCAGTGATCCTCGAAGGGGGACAGGGAGCAGTGAGCAGTTCTTC.

The chain is built from TRBV28 and TRBJ1-4; 7 nucleotides line up with TRBD1. Germline-derived CDR1 and CDR2 are MDHEN and SYDVKM. CDR3 length: 15 residues. Losses at the gene ends were 9 bases for V and 0 bases for J; bases not matched to a gene: 7. The CDR3, as DNA: TGTGCCAGAACCCACGGGACAGCAACTAATGAAAAACTGTTTTTT. The encoded protein is CARTHGTATNEKLFF. Together with reference TRBV28 and TRBJ1-4, the CDR3 gives the full variable domain: DVKVTQSSRYLVKRTGEKVFLECVQDMDHENMFWYRQDPGLGLRLIYFSYDVKMKEKGDIPEGYSVSREKKERFSLILESASTNQTSMYLCARTHGTATNEKLFFGSGTQLSVL.

The sample holds a few counts of this clonotype. The CDR3 is CASSPLTDHYGYTF. In DNA form, the CDR3 reads TGTGCCAGCAGTCCCTTGACCGACCACTATGGCTACACCTTC. The V and J genes are TRBV3-1 and TRBJ1-2; no definite D call. V lost 6 bases and J lost 3, with 14 bases in between. The CDR3 loop spans 14 amino acids. The germline V gene has CDR1 LGHDT and CDR2 YNNKEL (reference sequence).

This clonotype showed up just a few times. The rearrangement joins TRBV29-1 to TRBJ2-1; D not certain. The CDR3 is 14 amino acids. V lost 0 bases and J 4 bases, leaving 10 bases between the germline ends. Looked up from germline, CDR1 is SQVTM and CDR2 is ANQGSEA. In DNA form, the CDR3 reads TGCAGCGTTGAAGATGGGCGGTTTTACAATGAGCAGTTCTTC. Encoded protein: CSVEDGRFYNEQFF.